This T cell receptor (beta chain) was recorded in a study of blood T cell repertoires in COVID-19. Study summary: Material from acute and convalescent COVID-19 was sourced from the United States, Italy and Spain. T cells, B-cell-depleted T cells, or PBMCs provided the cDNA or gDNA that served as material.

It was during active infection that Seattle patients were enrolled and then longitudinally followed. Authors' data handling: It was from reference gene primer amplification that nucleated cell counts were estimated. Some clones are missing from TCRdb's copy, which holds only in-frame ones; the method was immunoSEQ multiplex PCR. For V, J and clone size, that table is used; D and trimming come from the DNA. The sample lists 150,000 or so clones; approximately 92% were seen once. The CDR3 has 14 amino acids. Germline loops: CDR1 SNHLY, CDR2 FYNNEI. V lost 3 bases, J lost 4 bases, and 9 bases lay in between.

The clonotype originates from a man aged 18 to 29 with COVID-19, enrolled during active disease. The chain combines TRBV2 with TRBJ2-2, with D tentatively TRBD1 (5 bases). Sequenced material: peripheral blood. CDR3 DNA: TGTGCCAGCAGTGACAGGGTTGGCACCGGGGAGCTGTTTTTT. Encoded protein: CASSDRVGTGELFF.